This T cell receptor beta chain came from a study of vaccination and CD4 T cells after COVID-19. Study summary: Median time from COVID diagnosis to post-COVID sampling was roughly 100 days (35 to 161). Cells received overlapping spike peptides from SARS-CoV-2, HCoV-NL63, HCoV-OC43 and HCoV-229E as stimulation. Study-level points and caveats: Spike mono-reactivity applied to 304 of 307 vaccine-specific clones detected in convalescent patients.

Noted treatment: approximately 10-day PBMC culture with coronavirus spike peptide pools or control peptides (ViraFEST assay). This CDR3 region has 19 residues. Germline V gene lookup returns CDR1 SGHAT and CDR2 FQNNGV. V was shortened by 3 bases and J by 0 bases, with 18 bases between the two germline ends. Cultured CD4+ T cell DNA was sequenced using the Oncomine TCR Beta short-read assay. MiXCR was run by TCRdb on the PCR reads, yielding one entry per CDR3 protein. This sample carries over 14,000 distinct CDR3 sequences, 43% of them seen once, and the ten largest clones take under 20%. On this clonotype itself: Its antigen is unidentified.

V and J are TRBV11-2 and TRBJ1-6; D unresolved. The clonotype originates from a human donor with COVID-19. Sequencing was done on a sample of cultured CD4+ T cells from blood. CDR3 nucleotides: TGTGCCAGCAGCTTCCCCCTAAGGGTAATGATCTCCTATAATTCACCCCTCCACTTT. It encodes CASSFPLRVMISYNSPLHF.